The rows below give T cell receptor beta chains drawn from one sample of a study of human T cells and chemical hapten exposure. TCRdb re-called the RACE reads with MiXCR, one entry per CDR3 protein. The data show around 76,000 distinct CDR3 sequences, with approximately 10% seen just once and 3.5% to 4.5% held by the top ten. Sequenced here: whole blood, sampled in connection with sensitization to the hapten diphenylcyclopropenone (DPC). These receptors all stem from a woman in her sixties or seventies with alopecia areata. Some clones in this sample may be carry-over from other donors' samples. Both conserved end residues are part of each CDR3. Fields, in order: D gene, V gene, clone size, J gene, CDR3 DNA, CDR3 protein. D genes are given only for firm matches. Size tells how often a clone was seen (once, few, many) or the class of an expanded clone, and some rows leave it out.

-,TRBV3-1,few,TRBJ1-2,TGTGCCAGCAGCCGTAAAGGGGGTGCTGGAGGCTACACCTTC,CASSRKGGAGGYTF
-,TRBV10-3,few,TRBJ2-1,TGTGCCATCAGTGGGTCGAACCCCTCCTACAATGAGCAGTTCTTC,CAISGSNPSYNEQFF
-,TRBV6-1,-,TRBJ2-2,TGTGCCACTCGAACCCGGACGGTGGTCGGGGAGCTGTTTTTT,CATRTRTVVGELFF
TRBD1,TRBV7-2,many,TRBJ2-7,TGTGCCAGCAGCTCACCCTACAGGGGTGGCTACGAGCAGTACTTC,CASSSPYRGGYEQYF
-,TRBV7-2,-,TRBJ1-1,TGTGCCAGCAGCTTAGGAGGGAGCGCTGAAGCTTTCTTT,CASSLGGSAEAFF
-,TRBV6-6,few,TRBJ2-7,TGTGCCAGCAATTGGGGCGAGCAGTACTTC,CASNWGEQYF
-,TRBV30,many,TRBJ1-3,TGTGCCTGGAGGTCCCCAGGAAACACCATATATTTT,CAWRSPGNTIYF
-,TRBV24-1,few,TRBJ1-2,TGTGCCACCAGTGGCGGCTTTCGAGGCTACACCTTC,CATSGGFRGYTF
-,TRBV19,few,TRBJ1-2,TGTGCCAGTAGTATAGCGGGGCAGTTCTATGGCTACACCTTC,CASSIAGQFYGYTF
-,TRBV3-1,-,TRBJ2-2,TGTGCCAGCAGCCAAGATGGCGGGGAGCTGTTTTTT,CASSQDGGELFF
TRBD1,TRBV18,-,TRBJ2-7,TGTGCCAGCTCACAACCGGGACAGGGAGCCTACGAGCAGTACTTC,CASSQPGQGAYEQYF
-,TRBV9,-,TRBJ1-4,TGTGCCAGCAGCCTAGGGTGGACTAATGAAAAACTGTTTTTT,CASSLGWTNEKLFF
-,TRBV4-2,-,TRBJ2-7,TGTGCCAGCAGCCAAGACCCGACCAGTTTCGAGCAGTACTTC,CASSQDPTSFEQYF
-,TRBV10-1,-,TRBJ1-3,TGCGCCAGCGGATCTGGAAACACCATATATTTT,CASGSGNTIYF
-,TRBV7-6,many,TRBJ2-5,TGTGCCAGCAGCGAGGACGGGGAGACCCAGTACTTC,CASSEDGETQYF
-,TRBV3-1,many,TRBJ2-3,TGTGCCAGCAGCCAACAGGGACATAGCACAGATACGCAGTATTTT,CASSQQGHSTDTQYF
TRBD1,TRBV7-6,-,TRBJ1-1,TGTGCCAGCAGCTTAGACGGACAGGGCATGAACACTGAAGCTTTCTTT,CASSLDGQGMNTEAFF
-,TRBV9,many,TRBJ1-1,TGTGCCAGCAGCGAGGGACAGAACACTGAAGCTTTCTTT,CASSEGQNTEAFF
TRBD1,TRBV5-1,few,TRBJ2-7,TGCGCCAGCAGAAAAGTCGACAGGGACGAGCAGTACTTC,CASRKVDRDEQYF
-,TRBV25-1,-,TRBJ2-5,TGTGCCAGCAGTCCAATGACAAACCAAGAGACCCAGTACTTC,CASSPMTNQETQYF
-,TRBV30,many,TRBJ1-5,TGTGCCTGGACCTTAGGGGTGGTCATCGCGGGTCAGCCCCAGCATTTT,CAWTLGVVIAGQPQHF
TRBD2,TRBV6-6,many,TRBJ2-7,TGTGCCAGCAGTCTACTAGCGGAGTACTACGAGCAGTACTTC,CASSLLAEYYEQYF
-,TRBV20-1,few,TRBJ1-1,TGCAGTGCTAGAGTCTTTGGGGGAATGAACACTGAAGCTTTCTTT,CSARVFGGMNTEAFF
TRBD1,TRBV29-1,few,TRBJ1-2,TGCAGCGTTGACTTGGCAGGGGGTCATGGCTACACCTTC,CSVDLAGGHGYTF
-,TRBV6-1,many,TRBJ1-1,TGTGCCAGCATAGGTGGTTGGGTGGGGTCCACTGAAGCTTTCTTT,CASIGGWVGSTEAFF
-,TRBV12-5,-,TRBJ1-5,TGTGCTAGTGGTTTTACAGGGAATCAGCCCCAGCATTTT,CASGFTGNQPQHF
-,TRBV9,-,TRBJ2-5,TGTGCCAGCACGACGGGGACGTACCAAGAGACCCAGTACTTC,CASTTGTYQETQYF
-,TRBV4-1,-,TRBJ1-2,TGCGCCAGCAGCCAGGTGGGGGGTCCTAACTATGGCTACACCTTC,CASSQVGGPNYGYTF
-,TRBV5-1,-,TRBJ2-4,TGCGCCAGCAGCCGTTCATTGCAGGTAGACATTCAGTACTTC,CASSRSLQVDIQYF
-,TRBV11-1,few,TRBJ1-1,TGTGCCAGCAGCTTAGCGCGCGGATCTGAAGCTTTCTTT,CASSLARGSEAFF
-,TRBV5-1,-,TRBJ1-1,TGCGCCAGCAGGATGATGAACACTGAAGCTTTCTTT,CASRMMNTEAFF
TRBD2,TRBV5-1,-,TRBJ2-7,TGCGCCAGCAGAAGGACTAGTTCCGGCACCTACGAGCAGTACTTC,CASRRTSSGTYEQYF
-,TRBV5-1,-,TRBJ1-3,TGCGCCAGCAGCTTGGCGGGGGCTGGAAACACCATATATTTT,CASSLAGAGNTIYF
TRBD1,TRBV6-6,-,TRBJ1-3,TGTGCCAGCAGACCCACAACCGGGACAGGGGCCTTTGGAAACACCATATATTTT,CASRPTTGTGAFGNTIYF
-,TRBV29-1,once,TRBJ1-2,TGCAGCGTGAGCCCGGGACAAGGCTACACCTTC,CSVSPGQGYTF
-,TRBV10-3,-,TRBJ2-7,TGTGCCATCAGTGCGAGCTCCTACGAGCAGTACTTC,CAISASSYEQYF
-,TRBV18,many,TRBJ1-2,TGTGCCAGCTCACCAGGGAGGGATAGCTATGGCTACACCTTC,CASSPGRDSYGYTF
-,TRBV7-8,-,TRBJ1-5,TGTGCCAGCAGCTTAGCGTCGGGGTTGAATCAGCCCCAGCATTTT,CASSLASGLNQPQHF
TRBD2,TRBV3-1,many,TRBJ2-1,TGTGCCAGCAGCCAAGGCGCATGGGGAGCGGGGGCCTACAATGAGCAGTTCTTC,CASSQGAWGAGAYNEQFF
-,TRBV29-1,few,TRBJ1-3,TGCAGCGTGGCCCTCGGAAACACCATATATTTT,CSVALGNTIYF
-,TRBV3-1,-,TRBJ2-7,TGTGCCAGCAGCCCCAGGGGCGGCTCCTACGAGCAGTACTTC,CASSPRGGSYEQYF
TRBD1,TRBV6-1,many,TRBJ1-1,TGTGCCAGCAGTACAGGGGTCACTGAAGCTTTCTTT,CASSTGVTEAFF
-,TRBV7-9,many,TRBJ2-7,TGTGCCAGCAGCCCAGAGGGCGGAGACTACGAGCAGTACTTC,CASSPEGGDYEQYF
TRBD1,TRBV7-9,many,TRBJ2-7,TGTGCCAGCAGCTTAGCTCCGGGACAGGAAAACTACGAGCAGTACTTC,CASSLAPGQENYEQYF
-,TRBV10-3,-,TRBJ1-1,TGTGCCATCAGTGAGTCAGGCCAGGGAGGCACTGAAGCTTTCTTT,CAISESGQGGTEAFF